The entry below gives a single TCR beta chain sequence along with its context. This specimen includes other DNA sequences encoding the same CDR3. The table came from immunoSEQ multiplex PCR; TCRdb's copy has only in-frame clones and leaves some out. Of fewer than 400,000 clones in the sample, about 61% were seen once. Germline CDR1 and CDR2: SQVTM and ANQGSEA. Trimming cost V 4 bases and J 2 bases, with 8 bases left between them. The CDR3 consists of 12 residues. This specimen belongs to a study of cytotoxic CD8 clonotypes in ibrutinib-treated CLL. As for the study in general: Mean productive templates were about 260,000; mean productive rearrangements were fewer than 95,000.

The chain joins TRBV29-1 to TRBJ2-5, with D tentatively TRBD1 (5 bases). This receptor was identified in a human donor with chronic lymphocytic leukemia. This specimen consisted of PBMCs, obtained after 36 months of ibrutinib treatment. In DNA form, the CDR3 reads TGCAGCGTTGGGGGCCCACAAGAGACCCAGTACTTC. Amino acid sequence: CSVGGPQETQYF. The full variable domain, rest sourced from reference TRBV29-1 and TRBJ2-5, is SAVISQKPSRDICQRGTSLTIQCQVDSQVTMMFWYRQQPGQSLTLIATANQGSEATYESGFVIDKFPISRPNLTFSTLTVSNMSPEDSSIYLCSVGGPQETQYFGPGTRLLVL.